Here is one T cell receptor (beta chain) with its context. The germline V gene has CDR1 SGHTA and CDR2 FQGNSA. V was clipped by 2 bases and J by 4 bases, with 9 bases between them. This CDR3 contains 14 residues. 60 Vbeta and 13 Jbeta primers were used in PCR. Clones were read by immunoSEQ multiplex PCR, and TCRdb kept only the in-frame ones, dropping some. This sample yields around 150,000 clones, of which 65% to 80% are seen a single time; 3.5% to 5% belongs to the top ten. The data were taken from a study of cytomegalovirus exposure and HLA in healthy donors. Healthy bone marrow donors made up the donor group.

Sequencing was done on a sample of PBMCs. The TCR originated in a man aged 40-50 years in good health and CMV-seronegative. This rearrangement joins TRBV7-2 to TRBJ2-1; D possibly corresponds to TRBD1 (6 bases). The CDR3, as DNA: TGTGCCAGCAGCTTACAGGGGTCGTACAATGAGCAGTTCTTC. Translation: CASSLQGSYNEQFF.